This is a list of T cell receptor beta chains from one sample in a study of neoadjuvant anti-PD-1 for oral cavity cancer. The assay was immunoSEQ multiplex PCR, and TCRdb's table has in-frame clones only and misses some. Of around 62,000 clones listed, around 80% are singletons. Sequencing was performed on PBMCs, taken before nivolumab (anti-PD-1) treatment. Receptor source: a person aged 35-79 years with oral cavity squamous cell carcinoma. Both conserved end residues are part of each CDR3. D genes are given only for firm matches. Size is omitted from some rows. Given values are once, few, many or a class for expanded clones.

len	v_gene	j_gene	d_gene	abundance	CDR3nt	CDR3aa
13	TRBV18	TRBJ2-7	.	.	TGTGCCAGCTCAAAAAGGGACGATAACGAGCAGTACTTC	CASSKRDDNEQYF
13	TRBV5-1	TRBJ2-1	.	few	TGCGCCAGCAGCAGACGAAACAGCTTCGAGCAGTTCTTC	CASSRRNSFEQFF
16	TRBV7-2	TRBJ1-1	.	.	TGTGCCAGCAGCGGCCATGGGGGAAGGGCGAACACTGAAGCTTTCTTT	CASSGHGGRANTEAFF
13	TRBV5-1	TRBJ2-5	TRBD2	.	TGCGCCAGCAGCCCTGGGGGGGGAGAGACCCAGTACTTC	CASSPGGGETQYF
16	TRBV11-2	TRBJ2-2	.	.	TGTGCCAGCAGCTTAGTATCCCGATTGAAAGCCGGGGAGCTGTTTTTT	CASSLVSRLKAGELFF
14	TRBV27	TRBJ2-5	.	.	TGTGCCAGCAGTCCTTTAGGGGCGGAAGAGACCCAGTACTTC	CASSPLGAEETQYF
14	TRBV29-1	TRBJ2-3	TRBD1	few	TGCAGCGTTGGGGGACAGCTTCTCACAGATACGCAGTATTTT	CSVGGQLLTDTQYF
14	TRBV28	TRBJ2-7	TRBD2	.	TGTGCCGGAAAAGCGGGAGATTCCTCCTACGAGCAGTACTTC	CAGKAGDSSYEQYF
13	TRBV29-1	TRBJ1-2	TRBD1	once	TGCAGCGCAGGGACAGGGGTCAGCTATGGCTACACCTTC	CSAGTGVSYGYTF
19	TRBV7-9	TRBJ1-1	.	once	TGTGCCAGCAGCTTAGCAGGGCTAGGGGTTGACTTGGTGAACACTGAAGCTTTCTTT	CASSLAGLGVDLVNTEAFF
19	TRBV11-2	TRBJ2-1	TRBD2	.	TGTGCCAGCAGCTTAGAGGCCCGGCGGGGGGGCTTTAGCCACAATGAGCAGTTCTTC	CASSLEARRGGFSHNEQFF
15	TRBV5-1	TRBJ1-4	.	once	TGCGCCAGCAGCGTACGCCCTTCAGGAAATGAAAAACTGTTTTTT	CASSVRPSGNEKLFF
15	TRBV5-1	TRBJ1-1	.	.	TGCGCCAGCAGCTCCCGGACGGGTGGGAGGACTGAAGCTTTCTTT	CASSSRTGGRTEAFF
13	TRBV27	TRBJ2-7	.	.	TGTGCCAGCAGTTTAACGAGGGGAGGCGAGCAGTACTTC	CASSLTRGGEQYF
16	TRBV9	TRBJ2-1	TRBD2	.	TGTGCCAGCAGCGTACCTAGCGGGAGCTCCTACAATGAGCAGTTCTTC	CASSVPSGSSYNEQFF
14	TRBV6-5	TRBJ2-7	TRBD1	.	TGTGCCAGCAGTTACCCCGGGACAGGGAGGGAGCAGTACTTC	CASSYPGTGREQYF
15	TRBV2	TRBJ2-2	TRBD2	.	TGTGCCAGCAGTCGACTAGCGGGAAACACCGGGGAGCTGTTTTTT	CASSRLAGNTGELFF
17	TRBV4-2	TRBJ1-5	.	.	TGTGCCAGCAGCCAAGATCAAGTTGGGCAGAAGAATCAGCCCCAGCATTTT	CASSQDQVGQKNQPQHF
13	TRBV7-9	TRBJ2-5	.	large	TGTGCCAGCAGCTTCGGCGGGGTGAAGACCCAGTACTTC	CASSFGGVKTQYF
14	TRBV6-5	TRBJ2-2	TRBD2	.	TGTGCCAGCAGTCTAGCGGGTAGATCCGGGGAGCTGTTTTTT	CASSLAGRSGELFF
13	TRBV19	TRBJ1-4	.	.	TGTGCCTCAGTCGAGGCAGGAAATGAAAAACTGTTTTTT	CASVEAGNEKLFF
14	TRBV2	TRBJ2-1	TRBD2	.	TGTGCCAGCAGTGACGGGACTAGACTCAATGAGCAGTTCTTC	CASSDGTRLNEQFF
15	TRBV14	TRBJ2-7	TRBD1	few	TGTGCCAGCAGCCAATTACAGGGGATCTCCTACGAGCAGTACTTC	CASSQLQGISYEQYF
15	TRBV10-3	TRBJ2-3	TRBD2	.	TGTGCCATCAGTGAGCCTAGCGGACCACAAGATACGCAGTATTTT	CAISEPSGPQDTQYF
14	TRBV27	TRBJ1-1	.	once	TGTGCCAGCAGTTTTCGAGGGACCAACACTGAAGCTTTCTTT	CASSFRGTNTEAFF
14	TRBV28	TRBJ1-1	TRBD1	.	TGTGCCAGCAGGAGGGACAGGGGGCGAGTTGAAGCTTTCTTT	CASRRDRGRVEAFF
12	TRBV6-1	TRBJ2-7	.	few	TGTGCCAGCAACACCGACAGGTACGAGCAGTACTTC	CASNTDRYEQYF
16	TRBV6-5	TRBJ2-4	.	.	TGTGCCAGCAGTTACTCGACAATGCTATCCAAAAACATTCAGTACTTC	CASSYSTMLSKNIQYF
15	TRBV9	TRBJ1-2	.	once	TGTGCCAGCAGCTCTGAGGGCCCCTCTAACTATGGCTACACCTTC	CASSSEGPSNYGYTF
15	TRBV7-9	TRBJ1-1	.	.	TGTGCCAGCAGCTTAGCGGTTCCGCGGAACACTGAAGCTTTCTTT	CASSLAVPRNTEAFF
11	TRBV2	TRBJ1-6	.	few	TGTGCCAGCCACGGGGGCTCACCCCTCCACTTT	CASHGGSPLHF
15	TRBV23-1	TRBJ1-1	TRBD1	.	TGCGCCAGCAGCCGATTCGACAGGGGTGATTGCGAAGCTTTCTTT	CASSRFDRGDCEAFF
14	TRBV6-1	TRBJ1-5	TRBD1	.	TGTGCCAGCGGGACAGCTTATAGCAATCAGCCCCAGCATTTT	CASGTAYSNQPQHF
15	TRBV18	TRBJ2-3	.	once	TGTGCCAGCTCCGAGGGCCAGGGCAGGACAGATACGCAGTATTTT	CASSEGQGRTDTQYF
11	TRBV20-1	TRBJ1-1	.	once	TGCAGTGCTAGAGATCCTTATGAAGCTTTCTTT	CSARDPYEAFF
17	TRBV5-1	TRBJ2-2	.	.	TGCGCCAGCAGATCCCCGAGCCGGACCATAACTACCGGGGAGCTGTTTTTT	CASRSPSRTITTGELFF
13	TRBV19	TRBJ2-7	.	.	TGTGCCAGTAGTATTGGGAGCGGATACGAGCAGTACTTC	CASSIGSGYEQYF
13	TRBV11-2	TRBJ1-6	.	.	TGTGCCAGCAGCTCCCCAGCAAGCTCACCCCTCCACTTT	CASSSPASSPLHF
16	TRBV5-1	TRBJ1-1	TRBD1	.	TGCGCCAGCAGCTTGTCCGGGACAGGCGTGAACACTGAAGCTTTCTTT	CASSLSGTGVNTEAFF
11	TRBV2	TRBJ2-7	.	.	TGTGCCAGCAGTGCACCCTACGAGCAGTACTTC	CASSAPYEQYF
15	TRBV7-9	TRBJ1-5	.	.	TGTGCCAGCAGCTTGTCGTCAGCGGGGAATCAGCCCCAGCATTTT	CASSLSSAGNQPQHF
14	TRBV11-2	TRBJ1-1	.	.	TGTGCCAGCAGCTCCCAAAGGGGGGCCACTGAAGCTTTCTTT	CASSSQRGATEAFF
17	TRBV15	TRBJ2-2	TRBD1	.	TGTGCCACCAGCAGGAATCGGGGACAGGGGCGCACCGGGGAGCTGTTTTTT	CATSRNRGQGRTGELFF
14	TRBV6-6	TRBJ1-2	.	.	TGTGCCAGCAGTGCCGGGACGGCCCCCTATGGCTACACCTTC	CASSAGTAPYGYTF
17	TRBV30	TRBJ2-7	.	.	TGTGCCTGGAGTGTACAGCCCGACAGTGCTTCAACCTACGAGCAGTACTTC	CAWSVQPDSASTYEQYF
14	TRBV5-8	TRBJ2-1	.	.	TGTGCCAGCAGCTTGGACAGGTCCGTCGATGAGCAGTTCTTC	CASSLDRSVDEQFF
14	TRBV5-1	TRBJ2-3	TRBD2	medium-sized	TGCGCCAGCAGCTTGGACGGGGGGGCAGATACGCAGTATTTT	CASSLDGGADTQYF
13	TRBV19	TRBJ2-1	.	.	TGTGCCAGTAGCGACAGGGAGGGCTATGAGCAGTTCTTC	CASSDREGYEQFF
15	TRBV11-2	TRBJ1-1	.	.	TGTGCCAGCAGCCGTGCGGCGGGGGGAATTACTGAAGCTTTCTTT	CASSRAAGGITEAFF
14	TRBV11-2	TRBJ1-2	.	few	TGTGCCAGCAGCTTAGGCAACTTTCTTTATGGCTACACCTTC	CASSLGNFLYGYTF
14	TRBV6-6	TRBJ2-7	.	once	TGTGCCAGCAAACAGAGCACGGCTGCCTACGAGCAGTACTTC	CASKQSTAAYEQYF